This T cell receptor beta chain was documented in a study of cytomegalovirus exposure and HLA in healthy donors (dated by TCRdb to the late 2010s). Concerning the study at large: An earlier analysis of roughly 500 of the donors reported about 260 Gb of sequence data and around 120 million unique TCR beta sequences obtained from approximately 180 million T cells. HLA typing covered class I and class II loci at four-digit resolution. To predict cytomegalovirus infection status, the study brought together high-throughput TCR immunosequencing, statistical association of individual TCRs with disease status, and machine learning. Across around 400 genotyped donors of the cohort, an average of about 220,000 unique TCR beta nucleotide sequences per donor were sequenced, and around 19% of those sequences were non-productive. The study aimed to test whether signatures of past pathogen exposure could be identified by cataloging public T cell receptors. The genetic ancestry cluster associated with self-reported Caucasian donors included approximately 85% of the roughly 400 genotyped donors. In addition to the first cohort of several hundred subjects, a separate validation cohort of about 120 different subjects was used. Alongside the repertoire data, information on donor age, sex, ethnicity and CMV serostatus was compiled. An early release that covered 640 HLA-typed donors contained around 300 gigabases of sequencing data and 75 million to 100 million unique TCR sequences. The study profiled the T cell repertoires of hundreds of subjects by immunosequencing and related them to cytomegalovirus serostatus. An earlier analysis of 500 to 750 of the donors applied high-throughput TCR beta sequencing to assess whether each TCR beta V gene segment acted as functional or pseudogenic. A handful of DR-DQ haplotypes were treated as single units for association and clustering because of strong linkage in the cohort. Rather than drawing on any new phenotypic data, the later analysis identified candidate immune exposures from TCR beta sequences and the way those sequences occurred across donors. Every discovery cohort repertoire had been produced on one sequencing platform. A later genetic analysis took genome-wide SNP genotypes for about 55% of the roughly 670 donors and used that subset as a discovery cohort. A later analysis re-examined previously published TCR beta repertoires from just over 650 donors and added high-resolution HLA genotyping to investigate patterns of TCR occurrence. Typing coverage differed by locus: A, B, C, DRB1 and DQB1 were typed in roughly 620-630 donors, DQA1 in 522, DPA1 in around 600, and DPB1 in just under 480. What the work shows at the level of the full study, not this receptor alone: It was suggested by the authors that the approach could potentially be generalized to other disease states and immunological phenotypes. Compared with the roughly 600-donor mean, donors in an Asian-associated ancestry cluster had fewer N-insertions in productive TCRs, according to a later genetic analysis. A cluster of highly shared sequence variants was judged likely to be a technical artifact of the sequencing pipeline. A total of 150 to 200 TCR beta chains were listed by the study as associated with cytomegalovirus. Several of the top co-occurrence clusters appeared to be linked to parvovirus B19, influenza, CMV and Epstein-Barr virus, according to a later analysis. According to a later analysis, most CMV-associated TCR beta chains appeared to be HLA-restricted, and the HLA associations seemed to be driven largely by CMV exposure. This cohort had only TCR beta chains sequenced, and the lack of alpha or paired-chain data limited which features could be detected. In a later genetic analysis, a missense DCLRE1C variant was associated with V-gene and J-gene trimming of TCR beta chains, and the association was replicated in an independent cohort. Linkage disequilibrium might explain the correlated functional status among segregating V segments, but an unknown experimental factor could not be excluded. A further reported finding was that TCR beta sequences accurately predicted the HLA-A and HLA-B alleles for most subjects in the first cohort. The classifier was reported to diagnose cytomegalovirus status with high specificity and sensitivity in both the original and validation cohorts. Because HLA typing was unavailable for some donors at each locus, only the typed subset was used in association tests. Most TCR sequences were seen in very few donors, while some public TCRs were found in many individuals. Broadly in line with IMGT annotations, most TCR beta V segments showed up in productive rearrangements about 87% or about 30% of the time in an earlier analysis of around 600 of the donors. According to a later analysis, TCR association rates differed among HLA loci, with DRB1 alleles showing the most associated TCRs and HLA-C alleles showing the fewest. Immune exposure information for the cohort was limited to CMV serostatus. Because counts were too low, about 18 rarely observed V segments, including chromosome 9 orphons, were left out of the earlier analysis of over 550 of the donors. In a later analysis, HLA-associated TCR beta chains were found to be more clonally expanded and to have lower generation probabilities than equally common non-associated chains. A few of the identified cytomegalovirus-associated TCR beta chains were confirmed in vitro to be specific for cytomegalovirus antigens. In a later analysis, 16,951 TCR beta sequences were associated with specific HLA alleles at a false discovery rate of 0.05. Assigning TCR associations to individual alleles was difficult when HLA alleles, especially DR and DQ, strongly co-occurred. Presence/absence analyses assumed roughly uniform sequencing depth across donors, an assumption that may not hold. The 87-base-pair reads could not distinguish some IMGT-functional V segments, including TRBV6-2 and TRBV6-3, so those segments were excluded.

The library came from the immunoSEQ multiplex PCR assay. For the multiplex PCR, a mixture combining 60 forward primers for TCR Vbeta segments and 13 reverse primers for TCR Jbeta segments was used. Amplification of the CDR3 region of rearranged TCR beta genes was performed with a multiplex PCR assay on genomic DNA. On the Illumina HiSeq System, the amplified TCR beta libraries were sequenced as 87-base-pair reads. Per the authors' processing: Across the 500 to 700 repertoires, a later analysis counted some 80 million unique TCR beta chains, 9.5 million to 12 million of which were shared by at least two donors. Raw reads were error-corrected and collapsed into unique sequences by a nearest-neighbor algorithm in which closely related sequences were merged to remove PCR and sequencing errors. CDR3 sequences were aligned to IMGT reference sequences to assign V, D and J gene segments. For a sequence to be retained, a match of at least six nucleotides to both a V gene segment and a J gene segment was required. Rearrangements were called productive when the CDR3 lacked stop codons and stayed in frame with V and J; all others were non-productive. Following IMGT convention, CDR3 was defined as the stretch from the second conserved V-encoded cysteine up to the conserved J-encoded phenylalanine. The earlier analysis of more than 450 of the donors excluded sequences that lacked an unambiguous match to a single V gene segment. In an earlier analysis of almost 600 of the donors, a V segment was called functional when productive rearrangements were above 56.7%, and segregating when the standard deviation between donors exceeded 5%. A statistical classification framework was built to diagnose cytomegalovirus status from the catalog of TCR beta chain sequences. V and J gene assignment, in a later analysis, came from comparing TCR nucleotide sequences with IMGT/GENE-DB human TR gene sequences. Using the TCRdist pipeline, a later analysis assigned CDR3 sequences along with most-parsimonious VDJ recombination scenarios. In a later analysis, each TCR beta chain was defined by its CDR3 amino acid sequence together with its V-gene family, and reads without a unique V-gene family were excluded. In a later analysis, 450 to 600 highly shared, low-generation-probability nucleotide sequences were removed to address suspected cross-contamination and a sequencing artifact. In a later analysis, a clonal expansion index for each public chain was calculated from normalized within-repertoire ranks of inferred template counts. In a later analysis, generation probabilities were computed with a VDJ recombination model fitted to out-of-frame rearrangements, and the resulting probabilities were checked against IGoR. Hypergeometric tests were used in a later analysis to score TCR-TCR, TCR-HLA and TCR-CMV co-occurrence, with a repertoire-size bias correction applied to the TCR pairs. In a later analysis, false discovery rates were estimated by permuting HLA or CMV assignments 20 times. In a later analysis, co-occurring TCRs were grouped using DBSCAN, and TCRdist sequence similarity was added for clustering within HLA-allele-positive subsets. Repertoires with fewer than 30,000 or more than 120,000 public chains, plus five repertoires with anomalous nucleotide sharing, were excluded from co-occurrence clustering. Sourced from immuneACCESS, this table was stored by TCRdb with only in-frame sequences that have V and J called. A share of the clones is absent; for the studies checked, an unresolved V gene accounts for under half, and the remainder has no known explanation. D and trimming were read from the DNA, whereas the V and J calls and clone size are those reported in that table. For this sample the table gives roughly 100,000 clones, of which 79% were detected only once. The ten biggest clones cover approximately 3.8% of the sample.

The cohort comprised under 700 healthy bone marrow donors. At the time of sampling, every cohort member was nominally healthy, though immune exposures that went unrecorded were likely present. The donor was CMV seropositive and belonged to the group of about 290 seropositive cohort members. A peripheral blood sample was provided by each donor, and peripheral blood mononuclear cells were used for TCR beta sequencing. Genomic DNA was extracted from the blood cell samples with the Qiagen DNeasy Blood Extraction Kit. For CDR1 and CDR2, the germline V gene lists MNHEY and SVGAGI. Deletion took 10 bases off V and 1 base off J, with a span of 8 bases between the germline ends. There are 11 amino acids in the CDR3, from cysteine to phenylalanine inclusive. The sequence is cut down to CDR3 DNA, 33 bases in frame from base 1. On this clone: There is no known antigen for this receptor. There are no base qualities to consult, and no much larger clone falls within one base.

The TCR sequence derives from a man between 50 and 59 years old in good health and CMV-seropositive. The sequence links TRBV6-5 to TRBJ2-7; TRBD2 is perhaps the D gene, given 5 matching bases. The sample taken for sequencing was PBMCs. The DNA sequence is given as TGTGCCACCGGGATTTCCTACGAGCAGTACTTC. Translated, this is CATGISYEQYF.